This paragraph covers one T cell receptor beta chain sequence. No antigen is known for it. The data were obtained in a study of post-analysis software for immune sequencing data. Trimming stripped 4 bases from V and 4 bases from J, with 10 bases between. The CDR3 consists of 14 residues. Study-wide findings and caveats: Relative to controls, patients with multiple sclerosis showed significantly lower normalized Chao1 diversity. F-measure co-clustering was strong for batch-matched samples. Among 5 or 6 TRBV segments more frequent in patients than controls were TRBV5-6, TRBV5-1 and TRBV20-1.

TCR beta libraries were prepared from cDNA with unique molecular identifiers. MiXCR, run by TCRdb on the PCR reads, gives a single entry per CDR3 protein. This table has roughly 670,000 distinct CDR3 sequences, 59% appearing once. The sequencing sample was made of blood. This clonotype originated in a girl aged 2-10 years with multiple sclerosis. J is TRBJ1-4 and V is TRBV12-3 or TRBV12-4; D is unresolved. CDR3 DNA sequence: TGTGCCAGCAGTTCGGTCCCCGGTAATGAAAAACTGTTTTTT. This gives the protein CASSSVPGNEKLFF.